The source of this T cell receptor (beta chain) is a study of blood T cell repertoires in COVID-19. Across the study: Spain, Italy and the United States supplied samples that represented acute and convalescent COVID-19.

In the authors' methods: Quantification of nucleated cells was approximated via reference gene primer amplification. Sequencing used immunoSEQ multiplex PCR; TCRdb keeps in-frame clones, though not all of them. V and J calls and clone size are copied from that table; D and trimming were computed from the DNA. Of roughly 75,000 clones listed, approximately 90% are singletons. Germline V gene lookup returns CDR1 SGHVS and CDR2 FQNEAQ. The CDR3 covers 15 residues. V was pared by 7 bases and J by 5 bases, with 19 bases between. This sequence was found in a man aged 60-69 years with acute or convalescent COVID-19. The rearrangement uses TRBV7-8 and TRBJ2-3; D might be TRBD2 (5 bases). Material for sequencing was peripheral blood. CDR3 DNA: TGTGCCAGCAAAGTAGGGCCCCAAGAGGGAGATACGCAGTATTTT. Its translation: CASKVGPQEGDTQYF. The complete variable domain, with remaining parts taken from reference TRBV7-8 and TRBJ2-3, reads GAGVSQSPRYKVAKRGQDVALRCDPISGHVSLFWYQQALGQGPEFLTYFQNEAQLDKSGLPSDRFFAERPEGSVSTLKIQRTQQEDSAVYLCASKVGPQEGDTQYFGPGTRLTVL.